Listed below are T cell receptor beta chains from one sample, sequenced in a study of identical twins. Using its own MiXCR run on the 5' RACE reads, TCRdb lists one record per CDR3 protein. The sample lists roughly 290,000 distinct CDR3 sequences, under 9% occurring once. The same sample was also used in a study of yellow fever vaccine responses in identical twins.

Sequenced sample: memory (CD45RO+) T cells sorted from blood. All receptors come from a woman between 18 and 29 years old in good health. CDR3s include the opening cysteine and the closing phenylalanine or tryptophan. Each record gives: J gene, clone size, V gene, D gene, CDR3 DNA, CDR3 protein. A D gene is named only where the DNA matches it firmly. Clone size is stated in some rows and not others, as once, few, many or a class when expanded.

TRBJ2-3	many	TRBV7-9	NA	TGTGCCAGCAGCTTAGCTTTCGGGGGCACAGATACGCAGTATTTT	CASSLAFGGTDTQYF
TRBJ2-2	many	TRBV5-6	TRBD1	TGTGCCAGCAGCTTGCTTGACAGGGATACCGGGGAGCTGTTTTTT	CASSLLDRDTGELFF
TRBJ1-1	NA	TRBV6-1	NA	TGTGCCGGCTCGGGGGGAGGGATGAACACTGAAGCTTTCTTT	CAGSGGGMNTEAFF
TRBJ2-2	few	TRBV5-1	TRBD2	TGCGCCAGCAGCTCTCCAATAGCGGGAGGGCGTACCGGGGAGCTGTTTTTT	CASSSPIAGGRTGELFF
TRBJ2-1	few	TRBV5-8	NA	TGTGCCAGCAGCTTGGGAATACGAGACAGAGACTACAATGAGCAGTTCTTC	CASSLGIRDRDYNEQFF
TRBJ2-1	NA	TRBV29-1	NA	TGCAGCGTTGTCCCGACGGTGGATGAGCAGTTCTTC	CSVVPTVDEQFF
TRBJ2-5	NA	TRBV14	TRBD2	TGTGCCAGCAGCCTTCGGACTAGCGCAGAGACCCAGTACTTC	CASSLRTSAETQYF
TRBJ1-4	NA	TRBV13	NA	TGTGCCAGCAGCGGACAGCGTAATGAAAAACTGTTTTTT	CASSGQRNEKLFF
TRBJ2-7	NA	TRBV11-2	NA	TGTGCCAGCAGCCCAGGGATTCTGTCCTACGAGCAGTACTTC	CASSPGILSYEQYF
TRBJ1-1	many	TRBV7-9	NA	TGTGCCAGCAGCTTAGTTGAGGGAGTGGCTGAAGCTTTCTTT	CASSLVEGVAEAFF
TRBJ2-1	many	TRBV28	NA	TGTGCCAGCACCTCCGCGGGACAGACCTACAATGAGCAGTTCTTC	CASTSAGQTYNEQFF
TRBJ1-1	many	TRBV27	NA	TGTGCCAGCAGTTTATCTGGGGGGATTGAAGCTTTCTTT	CASSLSGGIEAFF
TRBJ1-2	many	TRBV12-3/TRBV12-4	NA	TGTGCCAGCAGTTTAGCGGGGGGGAGTTATGGCTACACCTTC	CASSLAGGSYGYTF
TRBJ2-5	NA	TRBV19	TRBD2	TGTGCCAGTAGCCGACTAGCGGGAGTCACCCTTGGTGAGGAGACCCAGTACTTC	CASSRLAGVTLGEETQYF
TRBJ2-7	NA	TRBV6-1	TRBD2	TGTGCCACCAGAGTAGCGGGAGGGCCGGGGGAGCAGTACTTC	CATRVAGGPGEQYF
TRBJ2-2	many	TRBV5-1	NA	TGCGCCAGCAGCTTAAGTTCGTCCGGGGAGCTGTTTTTT	CASSLSSSGELFF
TRBJ1-1	few	TRBV20-1	NA	TGCAGTGCTAGTCGGCAGGTTGATGATGCTTTCTTT	CSASRQVDDAFF
TRBJ2-1	few	TRBV7-2	NA	TGTGCCAGCAGCCGGAACAGGGAGGGTGAGCAGTTCTTC	CASSRNREGEQFF
TRBJ2-2	few	TRBV6-5	NA	TGTGCCAGCAGTTCGCAGGGAGGGAACACCGGGGAGCTGTTTTTT	CASSSQGGNTGELFF
TRBJ1-4	few	TRBV6-5	NA	TGTGCCAGCAGCGAAGGGGACCCTCGGGGACAACTGTTTTTT	CASSEGDPRGQLFF
TRBJ1-1	few	TRBV5-1	NA	TGCGCCAGCAGAATGGGGTCAGGGGACACTGAAGCTTTCTTT	CASRMGSGDTEAFF
TRBJ2-3	many	TRBV11-2	NA	TGTGCCAGCAGCCTGACTATTATCCCCGCCACAGATACGCAGTATTTT	CASSLTIIPATDTQYF
TRBJ2-7	few	TRBV9	NA	TGTGCCAGCAGCGAGGGGGACAGTTGGGAGGACGAGCAGTACTTC	CASSEGDSWEDEQYF
TRBJ2-3	NA	TRBV4-1	NA	TGCGCCAGCAGCGGGGCGGGCAATAGCAGGAATACGCAGTATTTT	CASSGAGNSRNTQYF
TRBJ1-2	many	TRBV15	NA	TGTGCCACCAGCAGGTTCAGGGGAAGCTATGGCTACACCTTC	CATSRFRGSYGYTF
TRBJ2-5	NA	TRBV2	NA	TGTGCCAGCGCAGACAGACTTGGGGAGACCCAGTACTTC	CASADRLGETQYF
TRBJ1-5	many	TRBV20-1	TRBD1	TGCAGTGCGCAGGCAGGGGGCACTCAGCCCCAGCATTTT	CSAQAGGTQPQHF
TRBJ1-5	many	TRBV19	NA	TGTGCCAGTAGTGAGACTGGGCGGAGGGGCAATCAGCCCCAGCATTTT	CASSETGRRGNQPQHF
TRBJ2-5	many	TRBV9	NA	TGTGCCAGCAGCGTAGGAAACTTCCAAGAGACCCAGTACTTC	CASSVGNFQETQYF
TRBJ2-4	NA	TRBV7-9	NA	TGTGCCAGCAGCTTAGGACCCGAAGGGCAGATTCAGTACTTC	CASSLGPEGQIQYF
TRBJ2-5	many	TRBV4-1	NA	TGCGCCAGCAGCCAAGTAGGATCCGAGACCCAGTACTTC	CASSQVGSETQYF
TRBJ2-7	many	TRBV7-8	NA	TGTGCCAGCAGCCGGGACCGGACCTACGAGCAGTACTTC	CASSRDRTYEQYF
TRBJ1-1	many	TRBV20-1	TRBD1	TGCAGTGCTACAGACAGGGTGTGGGGCACTGAAGCTTTCTTT	CSATDRVWGTEAFF
TRBJ2-2	NA	TRBV20-1	NA	TGCAGTGCTAGAGATTCGAGGGGGGGGGACACCGGGGAGCTGTTTTTT	CSARDSRGGDTGELFF
TRBJ1-4	many	TRBV12-3/TRBV12-4	NA	TGTGCCAGCAGTTTAGCGGAAGGGGGGCGTGAAAAACTGTTTTTT	CASSLAEGGREKLFF
TRBJ2-1	few	TRBV7-8	TRBD2	TGTGCCAGCAGCTTAGTGGTAGCGGGGGGGACCTACAATGAGCAGTTCTTC	CASSLVVAGGTYNEQFF
TRBJ2-3	NA	TRBV19	NA	TGTGCCAGCGGCCCCGGGCCGATCCTTTATACGCAGTATTTT	CASGPGPILYTQYF
TRBJ2-7	few	TRBV15	NA	TGTGCCACCAGCAGAGATCGGTGGGAGCAGTACTTC	CATSRDRWEQYF
TRBJ2-1	many	TRBV10-3	TRBD2	TGTGCCATCAGTACTAGCGGCTCCTACAATGAGCAGTTCTTC	CAISTSGSYNEQFF
TRBJ1-5	NA	TRBV5-5	TRBD1	TGTGCCAGCAGCTGGGGACAGGGGGATGTTAATCAGCCCCAGCATTTT	CASSWGQGDVNQPQHF
TRBJ2-3	many	TRBV27	NA	TGTGCCAGCAGTTACTTCCGGGACAAGCCGTTCGGTACGCAGTATTTT	CASSYFRDKPFGTQYF
TRBJ2-2	NA	TRBV12-3/TRBV12-4	TRBD2	TGTGCCAGCCGAAAACTAGCGGGAGCCGGGGAGCTGTTTTTT	CASRKLAGAGELFF
TRBJ2-3	NA	TRBV7-8	NA	TGTGCCAGCAGCTTTTCCCTCAGCTCCGGTACAGATACGCAGTATTTT	CASSFSLSSGTDTQYF
TRBJ1-2	many	TRBV5-1	NA	TGCGCCAGCAGCTTGGGGGGGCAGGTCGGCTACACCTTC	CASSLGGQVGYTF
TRBJ2-3	NA	TRBV3-1	TRBD1	TGTGCCAGCAGTCTTAGACAGGGCAGCACAGATACGCAGTATTTT	CASSLRQGSTDTQYF
TRBJ2-5	many	TRBV2	TRBD1	TGTGCCAGCAGGGGGACAGGACGTCTTCAAGAGACCCAGTACTTC	CASRGTGRLQETQYF
TRBJ1-5	many	TRBV12-3/TRBV12-4	NA	TGTGCCAGCAGTTTAATGGACGGCAATCAGCCCCAGCATTTT	CASSLMDGNQPQHF
TRBJ2-2	few	TRBV28	NA	TGTGCCAGCAGTTTACCCAGAGTTACCGGGGAGCTGTTTTTT	CASSLPRVTGELFF
TRBJ2-7	NA	TRBV9	TRBD2	TGTGCCAGCAGCGTAGCGACTAGCAACGAGCAGTACTTC	CASSVATSNEQYF
TRBJ2-7	many	TRBV4-2	TRBD2	TGTGCCAGCAGCCAGACGAGCGGGAGTACTTACGAGCAGTACTTC	CASSQTSGSTYEQYF
TRBJ2-5	few	TRBV24-1	NA	TGTGCCACCAGTGATTTGACGACAGACCAAGAGACCCAGTACTTC	CATSDLTTDQETQYF